The 30 T cell receptor beta chains below all came from one sample that was sequenced in a study of T cell responses to AZD1222 COVID-19 vaccine. Repertoires were generated with immunoSEQ multiplex PCR, while TCRdb's copy carries only in-frame clones and drops some. Here the sample spans approximately 150,000 clones, about 92% being singletons. The specimen comprised peripheral blood, sampled 28 days after the second AZD1222 dose. The receptor source for this set is an adult who received the AZD1222 COVID-19 vaccine.

The V and J genes are TRBV19 and TRBJ1-2; 11 bases are a match to TRBD1. This CDR3 comprises 14 residues. From germline, CDR1 is LNHDA and CDR2 SQIVND (reference sequence). Germline trimming cut 8 bases from V and 1 base from J; bases unmatched to any gene: 3. The CDR3 nucleotides are TGTGCCAGTCGGACAGGGGGCCTTAACTATGGCTACACCTTC. Residues: CASRTGGLNYGYTF.

This chain joins TRBV6-1 and TRBJ1-3; 8 bases are a match to TRBD1. Germline CDR1 MNHNS, CDR2 SASEGT. Trimming removed 1 base from V and 0 bases from J; junction bases left unmatched: 5. This CDR3 has 17 amino acids. The CDR3 sequence: CASSEDYRGSSGNTIYF. In DNA form, the CDR3 reads TGTGCCAGCAGTGAAGACTACAGGGGGAGCTCTGGAAACACCATATATTTT.

This chain uses TRBV6-2 or TRBV6-3 with TRBJ2-1; D is possibly TRBD1 (5 bases). CDR3 size: 13 residues. Germline CDR1 is MNHEY and CDR2 is SVGEGT. V dropped 4 bases and J dropped 7 bases, with 11 bases sitting between them. The CDR3 region has the DNA TGTGCCAGCAGTTTGGCCAGGGTGAATGAGCAGTTCTTC. This gives the protein CASSLARVNEQFF.

The chain carries TRBV9 and TRBJ1-3; weak D call: TRBD1 (5 bases). With 4 bases removed from V and 0 bases from J, the gap between germline ends came to 14 bases. The CDR3 runs to 16 residues. CDR1 SGDLS and CDR2 YYNGEE come from the germline V gene. The DNA for the CDR3 is TGTGCCAGCAGCTCCCGCGGGGGAGCCTCTGGAAACACCATATATTTT. It translates to CASSSRGGASGNTIYF.

V gene TRBV28 combines with J gene TRBJ1-5, with 9 bases aligning to TRBD1. Trimming cost V 6 bases and J 1 base; bases outside gene matches: 4. The CDR3 is made up of 15 amino acids. Germline values: CDR1 MDHEN, CDR2 SYDVKM. CDR3 protein: CASRGGTGSNQPQHF. Here the CDR3 DNA reads TGTGCCAGCAGAGGAGGGACAGGGAGCAATCAGCCCCAGCATTTT.

The sample holds one count of this clone. The J gene is TRBJ2-5, the V gene TRBV18, with D tentatively TRBD2 (6 bases). The CDR3 has 12 residues. Deletions cut 4 bases from V and 3 bases from J, with 6 bases between. Germline assignment: CDR1 KGHSH and CDR2 LQKENI. The CDR3 is CASSRGKETQYF. The CDR3 bases are TGTGCCAGCTCACGCGGGAAAGAGACCCAGTACTTC.

The chain employs TRBV6-1 and TRBJ1-3; 11 bases line up with TRBD1. The germline V gene has CDR1 MNHNS and CDR2 SASEGT. The CDR3 consists of 17 residues. Trimming at V came to 4 bases and at J to 4 bases, leaving 9 bases not matched to a gene. For the CDR3, the DNA is TGTGCCAGCAGTGCCAGCGGACAGGGGGCTACGGGAAACACCATATATTTT. Residues: CASSASGQGATGNTIYF.

The chain is built from TRBV18 and TRBJ2-4, with 7 nucleotides matching TRBD1. The V gene end was trimmed by 4 bases and the J gene end by 3 bases; junction bases not matched to a gene: 6. Per the germline V gene, CDR1 is KGHSH and CDR2 is LQKENI. This CDR3 contains 15 residues. The CDR3 protein is CASSQNRDSKNIQYF. CDR3 coding DNA: TGTGCCAGCTCACAAAACCGGGACAGCAAAAACATTCAGTACTTC.

This rearrangement joins TRBV7-9 to TRBJ1-6, with D perhaps TRBD1 (5 bases). This CDR3 spans 15 amino acids. V gave up 3 bases and J gave up 8 bases, with 14 bases separating them. CDR1 and CDR2 (germline): SEHNR, FQNEAQ (reference sequence). The chain's CDR3 is CASSLGAGSDSPLHF. The CDR3 region has the DNA TGTGCCAGCAGCTTGGGCGCAGGGTCGGATTCACCCCTCCACTTT.

This clone was seen a handful of times. The chain carries TRBV7-6 and TRBJ2-2; TRBD1 matches 7 bases. The length of the CDR3 is 16 residues. V trimming: 5 bases; J trimming: 8 bases; junction bases outside the gene matches: 14. CDR1 is SGHVS and CDR2 is FNYEAQ in the germline V gene. The CDR3 loop is CASSPRQGLERGELFF. The CDR3 bases are TGTGCCAGCAGCCCCCGACAGGGCTTAGAGAGGGGGGAGCTGTTTTTT.

V and J are TRBV9 and TRBJ2-5; D ambiguous. Trimming took 2 bases from V and 3 from J, leaving 14 bases between them. CDR3 length equals 15 residues. Looked up from germline, CDR1 is SGDLS and CDR2 is YYNGEE. The CDR3 here is CASSVDPGPKETQYF. In DNA form, the CDR3 reads TGTGCCAGCAGCGTGGACCCGGGCCCCAAAGAGACCCAGTACTTC. The variable domain in full, completed from reference TRBV9 and TRBJ2-5, reads DSGVTQTPKHLITATGQRVTLRCSPRSGDLSVYWYQQSLDQGLQFLIQYYNGEERAKGNILERFSAQQFPDLHSELNLSSLELGDSALYFCASSVDPGPKETQYFGPGTRLLVL.

The gene calls are TRBV28 and TRBJ2-7; weak D call: TRBD1 (6 bases). The CDR3 sequence is 15 residues long. V dropped 5 bases and J dropped 0 bases, with 14 bases sitting between them. Germline loops: CDR1 MDHEN, CDR2 SYDVKM. CDR3 coding DNA: TGTGCCAGCAGTCCATCAGGGGTAAGCTCCTACGAGCAGTACTTC. This codes for CASSPSGVSSYEQYF.

The chain joins TRBV30 to TRBJ1-3, with D hard to call. This CDR3 contains 13 residues. V was trimmed by 2 bases and J by 3 bases, leaving 8 bases between them. The germline gives CDR1 GTSNPN, CDR2 SVGIG (reference sequence). The CDR3: CAWSLGFGNTIYF. In DNA, the CDR3 is TGTGCCTGGAGTCTCGGATTTGGAAACACCATATATTTT.

The chain links TRBV5-4 to TRBJ2-7, with 11 bases matching TRBD1. The junction had 5 bases not matched to a gene; V was cut back by 7 bases and J by 5 bases. CDR3 size: 13 residues. From germline, CDR1 is SGHNT and CDR2 YYREEE (reference sequence). The DNA of the CDR3 is TGTGCCAGCGGACAGGGGGCGTTCCACGAGCAGTACTTC. Its protein product is CASGQGAFHEQYF.

The chain combines TRBV4-3 with TRBJ2-1; D gene ambiguous. V was clipped by 5 bases and J by 7 bases, with 12 bases between them. This CDR3 spans 13 amino acids. Germline lookup yields CDR1 LGHNA and CDR2 YSLEER. The CDR3 region has the DNA TGCGCCAGCAGCGGCAGACTCAAAAATGAGCAGTTCTTC. Its protein product is CASSGRLKNEQFF.

The chain recombines TRBV28 with TRBJ1-3, with 8 bases matching TRBD1. V dropped 3 bases and J dropped 2; count of bases not matched to a gene: 6. Germline-derived CDR1 and CDR2 are MDHEN and SYDVKM. The CDR3 covers 16 residues. The CDR3 DNA reads as TGTGCCAGCAGTTTGTACAGGGGGTCCCCTGGAAACACCATATATTTT. This gives the protein CASSLYRGSPGNTIYF.

This chain joins TRBV7-2 and TRBJ2-3, with 8 bases fitting TRBD1. J lost 2 bases, V lost 5 bases, and 12 bases had no gene match. CDR3 length: 17 amino acids. From germline, CDR1 is SGHTA and CDR2 FQGNSA. This chain's CDR3 is CASSRGRTGIATDTQYF. CDR3 DNA sequence: TGTGCCAGCAGCAGGGGGAGGACAGGGATAGCCACAGATACGCAGTATTTT.

The CDR3 region has the DNA TGTGCCAGCAGCTTCTTTGCCCGGGACAACTATGGCTACACCTTC. Translated, it gives CASSFFARDNYGYTF. The V gene is TRBV7-2, the J gene TRBJ1-2; perhaps TRBD1 as D (5 bases). Germline loops: CDR1 SGHTA, CDR2 FQGNSA. The CDR3 contains 15 residues. V was shortened by 3 bases and J by 2 bases, with 13 bases between the two germline ends.

This CDR3 reads CASSYAGINSPLHF. The CDR3 DNA reads as TGTGCCAGCAGTTACGCAGGGATCAATTCACCCCTCCACTTT. This sequence joins TRBV6-6 and TRBJ1-6, with D tentatively TRBD1 (5 bases). Trimming removed 2 bases at V and 7 bases at J, with 9 bases between. In germline, CDR1 is MNHNY, CDR2 SVGAGI (reference sequence). The CDR3 has 14 residues.

V is TRBV4-2 and J is TRBJ1-3; unclear D gene. Trimming took off 0 bases at V and 1 base at J, with 10 bases between the two ends. Germline CDR1 LGHNA, CDR2 YNFKEQ. This CDR3 region has 16 residues. For the CDR3, the DNA is TGTGCCAGCAGCCAAGATCCGTCTCAGTCTGGAAACACCATATATTTT. Translation: CASSQDPSQSGNTIYF.

The V and J genes are TRBV27 and TRBJ2-1; 9 nucleotides match TRBD2. Germline assignment: CDR1 MNHEY and CDR2 SMNVEV (reference sequence). CDR3 size: 16 residues. J was trimmed by 2 bases and V by 5 bases; bases with no gene match: 7. CDR3 nucleotide sequence: TGTGCCAGCAGTCCATGGACTAGCGCCACCTACAATGAGCAGTTCTTC. This sequence encodes CASSPWTSATYNEQFF.

The chain has TRBV28 and TRBJ1-2; 8 nucleotides match TRBD1. The length of the CDR3 is 14 residues. The junction had 4 bases not matched to a gene; V was cut back by 6 bases and J by 1 base. In germline, CDR1 is MDHEN, CDR2 SYDVKM. The CDR3 sequence: CASREGQGNYGYTF. The CDR3 DNA is TGTGCCAGCAGAGAAGGACAGGGTAACTATGGCTACACCTTC.

This chain connects TRBV18 to TRBJ2-7; D ambiguous. The germline CDR1 and CDR2 sequences are KGHSH and LQKENI. Deletions cut 2 bases from V and 3 bases from J, with 11 bases between. The CDR3 sequence is 14 residues long. The CDR3 bases are TGTGCCAGCTCACCATCCCAGACTGGCTACGAGCAGTACTTC. Amino acid sequence: CASSPSQTGYEQYF.

This sequence joins TRBV2 and TRBJ2-7; D is unclear. This CDR3 has 11 residues. In germline, CDR1 is SNHLY, CDR2 FYNNEI. V shed 4 bases and J shed 6 bases, with 7 bases lying between them. As DNA, the CDR3 is TGTGCCAGCAGTGGGAGTTCCGAGCAGTACTTC. Residues: CASSGSSEQYF.

This rearrangement joins TRBV28 to TRBJ2-7; 9 bases map to TRBD1. The junction had 5 bases not matched to a gene; V was cut back by 6 bases and J by 5 bases. The CDR3 has 13 amino acids. Germline V gene sequence: CDR1 MDHEN, CDR2 SYDVKM. As DNA, the CDR3 is TGTGCCAGCAGGACTGGGACAGGGAACGAGCAGTACTTC. It yields the protein CASRTGTGNEQYF.

The gene calls are TRBV28 and TRBJ2-3; 16 nucleotides align to TRBD2. This CDR3 is 15 amino acids long. V shed 5 bases, J shed 8 bases, and the junction held 4 bases outside the gene matches. CDR1 and CDR2 from the germline V gene are MDHEN and SYDVKM. CDR3 bases: TGTGCCAGCAGTGCCGGGACTAGCGGGGGGGGTACGCAGTATTTT. This gives the protein CASSAGTSGGGTQYF.

The chain combines TRBV3-1 (or the pseudogene TRBV3-2) with TRBJ2-3; D is perhaps TRBD2 (7 bases). The germline CDR1 and CDR2 sequences are LGHDT and YNNKEL (reference sequence). CDR3 size: 16 residues. Between the trimmed V and J ends, which lost 0 bases and 1 base, there was a span of 11 bases. CDR3 loop: CASSQEGAGGTDTQYF. Here the CDR3 DNA reads TGTGCCAGCAGCCAAGAGGGGGCGGGGGGCACAGATACGCAGTATTTT.

The CDR3: CATSRDRTGAYEQYF. Here the CDR3 DNA reads TGTGCCACCAGCAGAGATAGGACAGGAGCCTACGAGCAGTACTTC. The chain links TRBV15 to TRBJ2-7, with 7 bases matching TRBD1. The ends lost 0 bases at V and 2 bases at J; junction bases unmatched: 4. The CDR3 spans 15 residues. CDR1 LNHNV and CDR2 YYDKDF come from the germline V gene (reference sequence).

V is TRBV25-1 and J is TRBJ1-2; 7 bases are a match to TRBD1. The trim removed 1 base at V and 3 bases at J, leaving 14 bases unmatched. This CDR3 is 18 amino acids long. CDR1 and CDR2 from the germline V gene are MGHDK and SYGVNS. The CDR3 sequence: CASSESGGGGSRDYGYTF. The CDR3 nucleotides are TGTGCCAGCAGTGAATCCGGGGGAGGGGGCTCGAGGGACTATGGCTACACCTTC.

The chain uses TRBV19 and TRBJ2-2; tentative D call: TRBD2 (5 bases). Germline assignment: CDR1 LNHDA and CDR2 SQIVND (reference sequence). Trimming cost V 6 bases and J 3 bases, with 11 bases left between them. The CDR3 spans 14 residues. The CDR3 spells CASRGLRDTGELFF. CDR3 DNA sequence: TGTGCCAGTAGGGGCTTGAGGGACACCGGGGAGCTGTTTTTT.